This T cell receptor (beta chain) was profiled in a study of OX40 agonist ivuxolimab in advanced cancers. The wider study: Patients were dosed with the agonistic anti-OX40 (CD134) antibody ivuxolimab. Among those treated, three patients had partial responses, one with hepatocellular carcinoma and two with cutaneous melanoma. The mean age was around 56 years, ranging from about 20 to 85, with 82.7% of participants male.

Data came from immunoSEQ multiplex PCR; TCRdb stores just in-frame clones and leaves some out. The sample gives about 50,000 clones, over 75% of which show up once; around 2% is in the top ten. The germline V gene encodes CDR1 SQVTM and CDR2 ANQGSEA. V was trimmed by 4 bases and J by 1 base, leaving 14 bases between them. The CDR3 is made up of 14 amino acids. A history of autoimmune disease or systemic immunosuppression excluded patients. The V gene is TRBV29-1, the J gene TRBJ2-7; D is unresolved. The TCR comes from an adult with an advanced solid tumor such as melanoma, head and neck, liver or kidney cancer. The specimen comprised CD4+ or CD8+ T cells sorted from blood, sampled in a trial of the OX40 agonist ivuxolimab. The CDR3 reads CSVVGPSLSYEQYF. The CDR3 region has the DNA TGCAGCGTTGTCGGTCCTTCCCTTTCCTACGAGCAGTACTTC.